The rows below give T cell receptor beta chains drawn from one sample of a study of cytomegalovirus exposure and HLA in healthy donors. Repertoires were generated with immunoSEQ multiplex PCR, while TCRdb's copy carries only in-frame clones and drops some. The sample contains about 180,000 clones, about 81% of which appear only once. Sequencing input: PBMCs. Receptors originate from a middle-aged man in good health and CMV-seronegative. CDR3s include the opening cysteine and the closing phenylalanine or tryptophan.

TRBV14	CASSRAGTSGRYEQYF
TRBV7-2	CASSSLPGTYEQYF
TRBV25-1	CASSFSTGELFF
TRBV28	CASRLAVAEAFF
TRBV14	CASSHRPGLEGTSYEQYF
TRBV7-3	CASSLTGPGNTEAFF
TRBV7-2	CASSLMGGVRTDTQYF
TRBV7-8	CASSSSRGGTPGEQYF
TRBV30	CAWRGVSGELFF
TRBV7-9	CASSPGQGETEKLFF
TRBV7-2	CASSLSGGAGGYTF
TRBV7-3	CASSLAVPHNEQFF
TRBV19	CASSRQNFLADTQYF
TRBV5-1	CASSRSGQGGWETQYF
TRBV27	CASRLTWGVETQYF
TRBV5-1	CASISVVNTGELFF
TRBV2	CASGPSQGSVSPLHF
TRBV5-5	CASSSLGGRNTGELFF
TRBV9	CASSVFSGGNTEAFF
TRBV28	CASSPAGTSGTDTQYF
TRBV6-6	CATKPNSVYEQYF
TRBV11-2	CASSPWGGTEAFF
TRBV19	CASSKGLAGIRSYEQYF
TRBV7-7	CASSRVAGSNEQFF
TRBV6-6	CASSSPGTPNTEAFF